Below are 2 T cell receptor beta chains sequenced from a single sample in a study of T cells in localized non-small cell lung cancer. The assay was immunoSEQ multiplex PCR, and TCRdb's table has in-frame clones only and misses some. Here the sample spans almost 35,000 clones, around 93% being singletons. This specimen was peripheral blood, taken before any cancer treatment. The receptor source for this set is a female donor of 60 years or more with stage I lung adenocarcinoma.

The V call is TRBV7-3, the J call TRBJ2-1; 7 positions match TRBD2. V was pared by 3 bases and J by 4 bases, with 6 bases of the junction left unmatched. Germline loops: CDR1 SGHTA, CDR2 FQGTGA. There are 15 residues in the CDR3. CDR3: CASSFSGGGYNEQFF. The CDR3 bases are TGTGCCAGCAGCTTTTCGGGAGGTGGGTACAATGAGCAGTTCTTC.

The chain joins TRBV9 to TRBJ2-1, with 7 bases aligning to TRBD2. Trimming removed 5 bases from V and 0 bases from J; junction bases left unmatched: 5. This CDR3 has 15 amino acids. The germline V gene encodes CDR1 SGDLS and CDR2 YYNGEE. As DNA, the CDR3 is TGTGCCAGCAGTCCTAGCGGAAGCTCCTACAATGAGCAGTTCTTC. Protein product: CASSPSGSSYNEQFF.